Listed below are T cell receptor beta chains from one sample, sequenced in a study of CD8+ T cells in alopecia areata. Produced via immunoSEQ multiplex PCR; TCRdb's table is partial and in-frame only. The table includes 140,000 to 150,000 clones, 40% to 65% detected once. Sequencing was performed on CD4+ T cells sorted from blood, taken at week 0. These receptors originate from a human donor with alopecia areata. CDR3s include the opening cysteine and the closing phenylalanine or tryptophan. D genes are given only for firm matches. Clone size, where shown, is once, few, many, or a class for clones that have expanded.

v_call	d_call	j_call	clone_size	cdr3_aa	cdr3_nt
TRBV9	NA	TRBJ2-7	NA	CASSVSDSYEQYF	TGTGCCAGCAGCGTTAGCGATTCTTACGAGCAGTACTTC
TRBV6-5	TRBD2	TRBJ2-7	NA	CASSYSAGGPYEQYF	TGTGCCAGCAGTTACTCAGCGGGAGGCCCCTACGAGCAGTACTTC
TRBV2	TRBD2	TRBJ2-1	few	CASSELAGGSYNEQFF	TGTGCCAGCAGTGAGCTAGCGGGAGGATCCTACAATGAGCAGTTCTTC
TRBV19	NA	TRBJ2-1	NA	CASSPTRETRSEQFF	TGTGCCAGTAGTCCTACTAGAGAGACTAGAAGTGAGCAGTTCTTC
TRBV11-2	NA	TRBJ2-3	many	CASSLDAALSTDTQYF	TGTGCCAGCAGCTTAGACGCCGCGTTAAGCACAGATACGCAGTATTTT
TRBV6-5	TRBD2	TRBJ2-3	NA	CASGRAGLADTQYF	TGTGCCAGCGGGAGGGCGGGACTAGCGGATACGCAGTATTTT
TRBV7-2	TRBD1	TRBJ2-5	NA	CASSLVAQGARETQYF	TGTGCCAGCAGCTTAGTAGCACAGGGGGCCAGGGAGACCCAGTACTTC
TRBV30	TRBD1	TRBJ1-5	few	CAWSMGQRVGPQHF	TGTGCCTGGAGTATGGGACAGCGGGTAGGGCCCCAGCATTTT
TRBV30	NA	TRBJ2-1	NA	CAWRGRSPNNEQFF	TGTGCCTGGAGAGGTAGGAGCCCGAACAATGAGCAGTTCTTC
TRBV29-1	NA	TRBJ2-2	NA	CSVLEWGAGELFF	TGCAGCGTTCTAGAGTGGGGCGCCGGGGAGCTGTTTTTT
TRBV29-1	NA	TRBJ2-7	NA	CSVLYDHYEQYF	TGCAGCGTCCTATACGACCACTACGAGCAGTACTTC
TRBV11-2	TRBD2	TRBJ2-1	NA	CASSSRTSGGSYNEQFF	TGTGCCAGCAGCTCTCGGACTAGCGGAGGGTCCTACAATGAGCAGTTCTTC
TRBV29-1	NA	TRBJ1-2	NA	CSVESETPYGYTF	TGCAGCGTTGAATCCGAGACCCCCTATGGCTACACCTTC
TRBV11-2	NA	TRBJ2-7	few	CASSLAYEQYF	TGTGCCAGCAGCTTAGCGTACGAGCAGTACTTC
TRBV18	NA	TRBJ1-1	few	CASSPVKTENTEAFF	TGTGCCAGCTCACCAGTCAAGACAGAAAACACTGAAGCTTTCTTT
TRBV29-1	NA	TRBJ2-3	few	CSVRRQTSTDTQYF	TGCAGCGTTAGGCGGCAAACTAGCACAGATACGCAGTATTTT
TRBV5-1	NA	TRBJ2-7	NA	CASSPGNYEQYF	TGCGCCAGCAGCCCCGGGAACTACGAGCAGTACTTC
TRBV5-1	TRBD2	TRBJ2-3	few	CASSLGLAGGEYTQYF	TGCGCCAGCAGCTTGGGCCTAGCGGGAGGAGAATATACGCAGTATTTT
TRBV5-1	NA	TRBJ2-7	NA	CASSLVGYSSYEQYF	TGCGCCAGCAGCTTGGTAGGGTACAGCTCCTACGAGCAGTACTTC
TRBV5-1	TRBD1	TRBJ2-7	NA	CASSTGTAHEQYF	TGCGCCAGCAGCACCGGGACAGCCCACGAGCAGTACTTC
TRBV29-1	NA	TRBJ2-7	NA	CSVGRRDDEQYF	TGCAGCGTAGGGAGGCGGGATGACGAGCAGTACTTC
TRBV30	TRBD1	TRBJ2-7	NA	CAWTGTGFSSEQYF	TGTGCCTGGACCGGGACAGGGTTTTCGTCCGAGCAGTACTTC
TRBV29-1	TRBD2	TRBJ2-3	NA	CSGSGGTDTQYF	TGCAGCGGCTCCGGGGGGACAGATACGCAGTATTTT
TRBV29-1	TRBD1	TRBJ2-2	once	CSVPQFGTGNTGELFF	TGCAGCGTCCCACAGTTTGGGACAGGGAACACCGGGGAGCTGTTTTTT
TRBV29-1	NA	TRBJ1-5	few	CSVGSPNQPQHF	TGCAGCGTGGGCAGCCCCAATCAGCCCCAGCATTTT
TRBV7-9	NA	TRBJ2-4	NA	CASSYNTGSFGDF	TGTGCCAGCAGCTACAACACAGGGAGTTTCGGGGACTTC
TRBV11-2	NA	TRBJ2-3	NA	CASSLDVPAASPTQYF	TGTGCCAGCAGCTTAGATGTGCCTGCCGCCTCCCCTACGCAGTATTTT
TRBV6-6	TRBD1	TRBJ1-1	NA	CASAGQSTEAFF	TGTGCCAGCGCGGGACAGAGCACTGAAGCTTTCTTT
TRBV19	NA	TRBJ1-5	few	CASSQLNQPQHF	TGTGCCAGTTCCCAGCTCAATCAGCCCCAGCATTTT
TRBV2	TRBD2	TRBJ2-5	NA	CASSVNREGTQYF	TGTGCCAGCAGTGTCAACCGGGAGGGGACCCAGTACTTC
TRBV11-2	NA	TRBJ2-7	NA	CASSLSNEQYF	TGTGCCAGCAGCTTAAGTAACGAGCAGTACTTC
TRBV9	NA	TRBJ2-5	NA	CASSATGTAITQYF	TGTGCCAGCAGCGCAACCGGGACGGCTATAACCCAGTACTTC
TRBV30	TRBD1	TRBJ1-4	NA	CAWSGWTGVGEKLFF	TGTGCCTGGAGTGGGTGGACAGGGGTAGGAGAAAAACTGTTTTTT
TRBV13	NA	TRBJ2-7	NA	CASSLAGVSYEQYF	TGTGCCAGCAGCTTAGCGGGAGTCTCCTACGAGCAGTACTTC
TRBV14	NA	TRBJ1-1	NA	CASSRQQNTEAFF	TGTGCCAGCAGCCGGCAGCAGAACACTGAAGCTTTCTTT
TRBV29-1	TRBD1	TRBJ2-1	NA	CSVGPQGARNEQFF	TGCAGCGTTGGGCCCCAGGGGGCCAGGAATGAGCAGTTCTTC
TRBV30	TRBD2	TRBJ2-1	NA	CASAAGLFEQFF	TGTGCCTCTGCAGCGGGACTATTTGAGCAGTTCTTC
TRBV29-1	NA	TRBJ2-3	NA	CSVERSGRNTDTQYF	TGCAGCGTTGAGAGGAGCGGTCGAAACACAGATACGCAGTATTTT
TRBV6-5	TRBD2	TRBJ2-1	NA	CASQEGGRAYNEQFF	TGTGCCAGCCAGGAGGGCGGGAGGGCCTACAATGAGCAGTTCTTC
TRBV2	NA	TRBJ2-5	NA	CASVSRQETQYF	TGTGCCAGCGTTTCCAGGCAAGAGACCCAGTACTTC
TRBV28	NA	TRBJ1-5	NA	CASSWTFVQDNQPQHF	TGTGCCAGCAGTTGGACGTTCGTGCAGGACAATCAGCCCCAGCATTTT
TRBV19	NA	TRBJ1-2	NA	CASSDSGNGYTF	TGTGCCAGTAGTGACTCAGGGAATGGCTACACCTTC
TRBV11-2	NA	TRBJ2-7	NA	CASSSQEEQYF	TGTGCCAGCAGCTCACAGGAAGAGCAGTACTTC
TRBV29-1	NA	TRBJ1-1	NA	CSVEGRMNTEAFF	TGCAGCGTCGAGGGACGGATGAACACTGAAGCTTTCTTT
TRBV29-1	TRBD2	TRBJ2-1	NA	CSPTRTSGRFDEQFF	TGCAGCCCGACCCGTACTAGCGGGAGGTTCGATGAGCAGTTCTTC
TRBV5-1	TRBD2	TRBJ2-7	NA	CASSLWLAGAAEQYF	TGCGCCAGCAGCTTGTGGCTAGCGGGAGCCGCCGAGCAGTACTTC
TRBV7-2	TRBD2	TRBJ2-1	few	CASSLGLAGRNEQFF	TGTGCCAGCAGCCTGGGACTAGCGGGCCGGAATGAGCAGTTCTTC
TRBV28	NA	TRBJ1-2	once	CASSRILGGDGYTF	TGTGCCAGCAGTCGCATTCTCGGTGGGGATGGCTACACCTTC